This record concerns one T cell receptor beta chain sequence. The data belong to a study of regulatory T cells in long-lasting Graves disease. Per germline, CDR1 SQVTM and CDR2 ANQGSEA. The CDR3 contains 10 residues. The ends were cut back, 4 bases at V and 5 bases at J, with 6 bases in the middle. Time point defined: persistent/refractory GD, antithyroid drugs over 5 years with positive TRAb. Extracted RNA from PBMCs served as the source of the TCR library. American Thyroid Association guidelines defined Graves' disease diagnosis. For TCR beta, libraries came from iRepertoire HTBI primers and Arm-PCR of CDR3 regions. One entry per CDR3 protein results from TCRdb running MiXCR on the multiplex PCR reads. Here the sample spans approximately 440,000 distinct CDR3 sequences, around 24% being singletons.

The gene calls are TRBV29-1 and TRBJ2-7; D is undetermined. This material consisted of peripheral blood mononuclear cells (PBMCs), taken when the disease was refractory, from a patient treated with antithyroid drugs. The TCR originated in a female donor with Graves disease. CDR3 DNA: TGCAGCGTTGTTCTCCACGAGCAGTACTTC. Its protein product is CSVVLHEQYF.